This TCR beta chain was recorded in a study of T-cell memory formation after mild COVID-19. Turning to the study itself: TCR clusters mostly belonged to single donors. Study-wide points: Cross-reactive memory apparently joined, as some responding clones appeared in pre-infection memory. CD8+ contracting clones occupied EMRA, while CD4+ ones occupied mainly CM and EM. Clones that contracted from day 15 to 85 had balanced CD4/CD8; later expanders were CD4+ biased.

This clonotype was detected ten times or more. The antigen remains unidentified. TCRdb reprocessed the 5' RACE reads via MiXCR and lists one record per CDR3 protein. The sample has about 150,000 distinct CDR3 sequences, about 6.1% seen once. The germline V gene has CDR1 SGHAT and CDR2 FQNNGV. V was shortened by 7 bases and J by 0 bases, with 18 bases between the two germline ends. The CDR3 contains 16 residues. J is TRBJ1-1 and V is TRBV11-2; the D is unclear. Sequencing was carried out using PBMCs or a T cell subset sorted from them (not recorded which). This receptor was obtained from an adult woman who had mild COVID-19 (a few samples of this study predate the infection). Cell type and time point are not known. This CDR3 is CASTLETGIMNTEAFF. CDR3 nucleotide sequence: TGTGCCAGCACCTTGGAAACGGGGATCATGAACACTGAAGCTTTCTTT.